This T cell receptor (beta chain) was obtained from a study of radiotherapy plus CTLA-4 blockade in lung cancer. Study-wide findings and caveats: Peripheral blood showed expansion of tumor-derived TCR clones after radiotherapy and ipilimumab. In blood, early T cell clone dynamics reportedly predicted response best, together with interferon-beta.

Enrolled patients, whose metastatic non-small-cell lung cancer was chemo-refractory, received focal radiation plus CTLA-4 blockade with ipilimumab. Points on this clone: Its matching antigen is unknown.

Generated by immunoSEQ multiplex PCR, the TCRdb table keeps only in-frame clones and is missing some. The table has about 31,000 clones, 60% to 80% seen once; the top ten hold roughly 5%. The CDR3 spans 14 residues. The germline V gene encodes CDR1 MNHEY and CDR2 SVGAGI. With V trimmed by 6 bases and J by 7 bases, 9 bases remained unmatched. Sequencing was performed on peripheral blood, taken from a patient treated with radiotherapy plus ipilimumab. V gene TRBV6-5 combines with J gene TRBJ1-5; 7 nucleotides match TRBD1. The sequence was collected from a human donor with non-small cell lung cancer whose response to radiotherapy plus ipilimumab could not be evaluated. CDR3 sequence reads: CASSRQGSGQPQHF. The CDR3 DNA follows: TGTGCCAGCAGCCGACAGGGATCCGGACAGCCCCAGCATTTT.